This record concerns one T cell receptor (beta chain) sequence. Antigen: not known. Other DNA variants within this sample encode the same CDR3. The CDR3 length is 15 residues. Germline CDR1 reads MNHEY; CDR2 reads SVGAGI. V lost 6 bases, J lost 1 base, and 5 bases stayed unmatched. Using immunoSEQ multiplex PCR, the repertoire was profiled, and TCRdb retains in-frame clones only, with some absent. Among under 40,000 clones listed, about 70% were seen once. The data were taken from a study of OX40 agonist ivuxolimab in advanced cancers. Study summary: Patients with hepatocellular carcinoma, melanoma, renal cell or head and neck cancer made up the dose-escalation patients. The study reported partial responses in three patients: one hepatocellular carcinoma, two cutaneous melanoma.

Notes on the study in general: Among the nonresponders, some also had low normalized T-cell clonal expansion. Researchers did not establish what antigens the expanded peripheral T cells target.

The input for sequencing was CD4+ or CD8+ T cells sorted from blood, taken in a trial of the OX40 agonist ivuxolimab. This clonotype originated in an adult with an advanced solid tumor such as melanoma, head and neck, liver or kidney cancer. This rearrangement joins TRBV6-5 to TRBJ1-1; 10 bases are shared with TRBD1. Here the CDR3 reads CASSPRDRGNTEAFF. CDR3 coding DNA: TGTGCCAGCAGCCCCCGGGACAGGGGGAACACTGAAGCTTTCTTT.